A selection of T cell receptor beta chains follows, all from one sample in a study of control samples from healthy donors and cancer patients. Data came from immunoSEQ multiplex PCR; TCRdb stores just in-frame clones and leaves some out. Its listing shows about 210,000 clones. Sequenced sample: blood. The receptors were sampled from a woman younger than 45 in good health. Each CDR3 is given with its conserved first and last residue. A D gene is named only where the DNA matches it firmly.

V,J,D,DNA,CDR3
TRBV12-3/TRBV12-4,TRBJ1-5,-,TGTGCCAGCAGTTTCAGTGATCTGAAGCCCCAGCATTTT,CASSFSDLKPQHF
TRBV5-1,TRBJ1-2,-,TGCGCCAGCAGCCCTAGGGTCAGGAATGAGGCTAACTATGGCTACACCTTC,CASSPRVRNEANYGYTF
TRBV28,TRBJ1-4,TRBD1,TGTGCCAGCCTCCAGACAGGGTCGAATGAAAAACTGTTTTTT,CASLQTGSNEKLFF
TRBV10-3,TRBJ1-5,TRBD1,TGTGCCACATGTCGGACAGGGACGGATCAGCCCCAGCATTTT,CATCRTGTDQPQHF
TRBV7-9,TRBJ1-2,-,TGTGCCAGCAGCCACGGACAGAACTATGGCTACACCTTC,CASSHGQNYGYTF
TRBV29-1,TRBJ1-1,TRBD1,TGCAGCGCTACAGGGGGCCAGACCACTGAAGCTTTCTTT,CSATGGQTTEAFF
TRBV15,TRBJ1-1,TRBD1,TGTGCCACCTCCGACAGGGGGAAGCGTGAAGCTTTCTTT,CATSDRGKREAFF
TRBV19,TRBJ2-5,TRBD1,TGTGCCAGTAAGGAACAGGGGGCGAGGGAAGAGACCCAGTACTTC,CASKEQGAREETQYF
TRBV11-1,TRBJ1-6,-,TGTGCCAGCAGCACGGACGGAAACTATAATTCACCCCTCCACTTT,CASSTDGNYNSPLHF
TRBV29-1,TRBJ2-1,-,TGCAGCGTCTATGGCCGGGACTCCCTCTACAATGAGCAGTTCTTC,CSVYGRDSLYNEQFF
TRBV18,TRBJ1-1,TRBD1,TGTGCCAGCTCACGGACGGGACAGGAGAACACTGAAGCTTTCTTT,CASSRTGQENTEAFF
TRBV6-5,TRBJ1-1,-,TGTGCCAGCAGCTTCGGGACGGCGGGTGAAGCTTTCTTT,CASSFGTAGEAFF
TRBV11-1,TRBJ2-5,TRBD1,TGTGCCAGCAGCTCGGGGGACAGGGTATTCACCGAGACCCAGTACTTC,CASSSGDRVFTETQYF
TRBV3-1/TRBV3-2,TRBJ2-5,TRBD2,TGTGCCAGCAGCCAATGGGGCGGGGGGGCAAGGGAGACCCAGTACTTC,CASSQWGGGARETQYF
TRBV7-9,TRBJ2-7,-,TGTGCCAGCAGCTCGAGGGACGAGCAGTACTTC,CASSSRDEQYF
TRBV6-2/TRBV6-3,TRBJ2-7,-,TGTGCCAGCAGTCCCCGGGGGGCCCCCAGCTACGAGCAGTACTTC,CASSPRGAPSYEQYF
TRBV5-1,TRBJ2-5,-,TGCGCCAGCAGCTTCGGGCTGCAAGAGACCCAGTACTTC,CASSFGLQETQYF
TRBV19,TRBJ1-6,-,TGTGCCAGTAACCGCCCGGGCCTAGATCAAGGGAGTTCACCCCTCCACTTT,CASNRPGLDQGSSPLHF
TRBV19,TRBJ2-1,-,TGTGCCAGTAGTATGGGAGGACTAACCGACTCCTACAATGAGCAGTTCTTC,CASSMGGLTDSYNEQFF
TRBV5-6,TRBJ1-4,-,TGTGCCAGCAGCTTAGGTCCGCCGGGGGGCGCCAATGAAAAACTGTTTTTT,CASSLGPPGGANEKLFF
TRBV3-1/TRBV3-2,TRBJ1-1,TRBD1,TGTGCCAGCAGCCAAGTAGGGACAGGTAACACTGAAGCTTTCTTT,CASSQVGTGNTEAFF
TRBV5-1,TRBJ2-7,TRBD1,TGCGCCAGCAGCCGGGTAGGGGGCTTTAGCTCCTACGAGCAGTACTTC,CASSRVGGFSSYEQYF
TRBV7-9,TRBJ1-4,-,TGTGCCAGCACTCCTTTGGGTACAGGTGTGGTTGCAACTAATGAAAAACTGTTTTTT,CASTPLGTGVVATNEKLFF
TRBV4-2,TRBJ1-5,-,TGTGCCAGCAGCCAAGGCCGCGGATCCAATCAGCCCCAGCATTTT,CASSQGRGSNQPQHF
TRBV3-1/TRBV3-2,TRBJ2-5,-,TGTGCCAGCAGCCAAGATCGGTCAGAGACCCAGTACTTC,CASSQDRSETQYF
TRBV7-8,TRBJ1-1,-,TGTGCCAGCAGCTCCAGGTGGACTGAAGCTTTCTTT,CASSSRWTEAFF
TRBV28,TRBJ1-5,-,TGTGCCAGCAGTTTATTAATTGTGTCTATACAGCCCCAGCATTTT,CASSLLIVSIQPQHF
TRBV4-2,TRBJ1-6,TRBD1,TGTGCCAGCAGCCAAGCGGGACAGGATAATTCACCCCTCCACTTT,CASSQAGQDNSPLHF
TRBV5-1,TRBJ1-5,-,TGCGCCAGCAGCTTGGTGGGGGCTAGCAATCAGCCCCAGCATTTT,CASSLVGASNQPQHF
TRBV7-9,TRBJ1-4,-,TGTGCCAGCAGCAAAATTTCAGGGGAGAGGGGTGAAAAACTGTTTTTT,CASSKISGERGEKLFF
TRBV19,TRBJ2-7,-,TGTGCCAGTAGTATAGGAAGGGGACTTTTAAACTACGAGCAGTACTTC,CASSIGRGLLNYEQYF
TRBV19,TRBJ1-4,TRBD1,TGTGCCAGTAGTCGGGCAGGGGGCGAAAAACTGTTTTTT,CASSRAGGEKLFF
TRBV12-3/TRBV12-4,TRBJ2-7,-,TGTGCCAGCAGTTATTCGATCTACGAGCAGTACTTC,CASSYSIYEQYF